Sequencing of this T cell receptor (beta chain) was carried out in a study of siplizumab effects on memory and regulatory T cells. The assay was immunoSEQ multiplex PCR, and TCRdb's table has in-frame clones only and misses some. In the table there are some 100,000 clones, roughly 94% of which are singletons. The TCR sequence derives from a human donor in good health. Sequenced sample: Tregs sorted from blood.

CDR3: CASTPTTGGERAGNTIYF. CDR3 in DNA: TGCGCCAGCACCCCAACGACAGGGGGCGAGAGAGCTGGAAACACCATATATTTT. This chain uses TRBV5-1 with TRBJ1-3; 10 bases line up with TRBD1. This CDR3 has 18 amino acids. Unmatched junction bases numbered 14, after V lost 6 bases and J lost 2 bases. Germline V gene lookup returns CDR1 SGHRS and CDR2 YFSETQ.